Each of the 12 T cell receptor beta chains below was sequenced from the same sample in a study of T cell responses to AZD1222 COVID-19 vaccine. The assay was immunoSEQ multiplex PCR, and TCRdb's table has in-frame clones only and misses some. Of roughly 160,000 clones in the sample, roughly nine tenths were seen once. Specimen: peripheral blood, collected on day 0 of AZD1222 vaccination. Receptor source: an adult in good health.

This rearrangement joins TRBV3-1 (or the pseudogene TRBV3-2) to TRBJ1-1; D is ambiguous. CDR1 and CDR2 (germline): LGHDT, YNNKEL (reference sequence). The CDR3 contains 14 residues. Trimming took off 2 bases at V and 3 bases at J, with 10 bases between the two ends. The CDR3 DNA is TGTGCCAGCAGCCAACCGGGCTGGGACACTGAAGCTTTCTTT. Translating gives CASSQPGWDTEAFF.

This chain uses TRBV12-3 or TRBV12-4 with TRBJ1-4, with 7 bases lining up with TRBD1. CDR3 length: 13 amino acids. J was trimmed by 10 bases and V by 2 bases; bases with no gene match: 4. The CDR3 region has the DNA TGTGCCAGCAGTTTAAACAGGGGCGGAAAACTGTTTTTT. Protein product: CASSLNRGGKLFF.

The chain recombines TRBV19 with TRBJ1-2; tentatively, D is TRBD1 (5 bases). This CDR3 spans 13 amino acids. Trimming cost V 7 bases and J 0 bases, with 9 bases left between them. The germline V gene has CDR1 LNHDA and CDR2 SQIVND (reference sequence). The CDR3 nucleotides read TGTGCCAGTACCTCGACAGCTAACTATGGCTACACCTTC. Its translation is CASTSTANYGYTF.

The chain has TRBV28 and TRBJ1-6, with 7 bases lining up with TRBD1. This CDR3 is 15 amino acids long. Germline CDR1 and CDR2: MDHEN and SYDVKM. Losses at the gene ends were 2 bases for V and 10 bases for J; bases not matched to a gene: 8. The CDR3 sequence is CASSLVQGSGSPLHF. The CDR3 nucleotides are TGTGCCAGCAGTTTAGTACAGGGGTCTGGATCACCCCTCCACTTT.

The rearrangement links TRBV6-5 to TRBJ1-2; D possibly corresponds to TRBD1 (5 bases). The germline V and J ends were trimmed by 5 bases and 2 bases, with 9 bases remaining between them. This CDR3 has 13 residues. Germline V gives CDR1 MNHEY, CDR2 SVGAGI. The CDR3 here is CASSRQRNYGYTF. CDR3 coding DNA: TGTGCCAGCAGTCGACAGAGGAACTATGGCTACACCTTC.

This clone was counted only a few times. J is TRBJ1-2 and V is TRBV3-1 (or the pseudogene TRBV3-2); the D gene is possibly TRBD1 (5 bases). Per the germline V gene, CDR1 is LGHDT and CDR2 is YNNKEL (reference sequence). V was trimmed by 1 base and J by 4 bases, leaving 13 bases between them. The CDR3 extends over 15 amino acids. CDR3 sequence reads: CASSQVAGRLYGYTF. In DNA form, the CDR3 reads TGTGCCAGCAGCCAAGTCGCAGGGCGCCTCTATGGCTACACCTTC.

The rearrangement joins TRBV25-1 to TRBJ1-1, with unresolved D. The CDR3 totals 14 residues. The V end lost 6 bases, the J end lost 1 base, and 12 bases lay between the germline ends. Germline CDR1 reads MGHDK; CDR2 reads SYGVNS. Here the CDR3 DNA reads TGTGCCAGCAGGGAGAACGGCCGGAACACTGAAGCTTTCTTT. Translation gives CASRENGRNTEAFF.

This clone occurred once. This rearrangement joins TRBV15 to TRBJ1-1, with no clear D. CDR3 length equals 15 residues. CDR1 LNHNV and CDR2 YYDKDF come from the germline V gene (reference sequence). The V end was cut by 3 bases, the J end by 1 base, with 12 bases between. The CDR3 DNA sequence: TGTGCCACCAGCAGCCTACAAGGCTCGAACACTGAAGCTTTCTTT. Amino acids: CATSSLQGSNTEAFF.

This rearrangement joins TRBV5-1 to TRBJ1-1, with D unclear. Germline values: CDR1 SGHRS, CDR2 YFSETQ. Deletions cut 3 bases from V and 3 bases from J, with 15 bases between. CDR3 size: 15 residues. Here the CDR3 DNA reads TGCGCCAGCAGCTCCCTGAGCCCCTCCGACACTGAAGCTTTCTTT. It encodes CASSSLSPSDTEAFF.

This clone was seen a single time. This chain links TRBV19 with TRBJ1-4; D is unclear. The CDR3 runs to 14 residues. V lost 3 bases, J lost 5 bases, and 10 bases lay in between. In germline, CDR1 is LNHDA, CDR2 SQIVND (reference sequence). The CDR3: CASSIARGNEKLFF. The DNA for the CDR3 is TGTGCCAGTAGTATCGCCCGAGGGAATGAAAAACTGTTTTTT.

This clone was found once. The chain couples TRBV7-2 to TRBJ2-7; 7 positions agree with TRBD1. The CDR3 loop spans 12 amino acids. Germline V lookup: CDR1 SGHTA, CDR2 FQGNSA. With 5 bases clipped from V and 4 bases from J, the junction kept 2 bases outside the gene matches. The CDR3 loop is CASSATGYEQYF. The CDR3 DNA follows: TGTGCCAGCAGCGCGACAGGGTACGAGCAGTACTTC.

This clone was seen just once. The chain employs TRBV27 and TRBJ2-7; 7 bases match TRBD1. Germline assignment: CDR1 MNHEY and CDR2 SMNVEV (reference sequence). The CDR3 runs 15 residues. The junction had 5 bases not matched to a gene; V was cut back by 3 bases and J by 0 bases. The CDR3 coding sequence is TGTGCCAGCAGTTTCGGACAGGAAAGCTCCTACGAGCAGTACTTC. Amino acids: CASSFGQESSYEQYF.